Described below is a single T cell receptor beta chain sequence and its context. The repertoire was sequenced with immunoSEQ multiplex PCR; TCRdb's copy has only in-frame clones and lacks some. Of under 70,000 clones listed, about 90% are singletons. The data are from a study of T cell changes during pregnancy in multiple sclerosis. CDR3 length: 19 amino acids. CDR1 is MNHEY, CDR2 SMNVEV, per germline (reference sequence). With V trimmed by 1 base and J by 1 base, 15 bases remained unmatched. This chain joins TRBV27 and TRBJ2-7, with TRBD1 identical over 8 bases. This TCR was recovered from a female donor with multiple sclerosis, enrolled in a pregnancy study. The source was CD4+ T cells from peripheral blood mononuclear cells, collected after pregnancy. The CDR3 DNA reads TGTGCCAGCAGTTTATACCCCAGCCCGGACAGGGTATCGTCCTACGAGCAGTACTTC. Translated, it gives CASSLYPSPDRVSSYEQYF.